The 3 T cell receptor beta chains given below trace back to one sample, sequenced in a study of T cell responses to AZD1222 COVID-19 vaccine. Measured with immunoSEQ multiplex PCR; TCRdb has only the in-frame clones, and not every one. This table has roughly 58,000 clones, roughly 89% appearing once. Source: peripheral blood, taken 28 days after the second AZD1222 dose. Receptor source: an adult who received the AZD1222 COVID-19 vaccine.

Only one count was recorded for this clone. The CDR3 sequence is CAISESTRRVDTQYF. The DNA for the CDR3 is TGTGCCATCAGTGAGTCTACGAGGAGGGTGGATACGCAGTATTTT. The chain joins TRBV10-3 to TRBJ2-3, with D tentatively TRBD2 (6 bases). The CDR3 is 15 amino acids. The V end was cut by 0 bases, the J end by 6 bases, with 13 bases between. In germline, CDR1 is ENHRY, CDR2 SYGVKD.

This clone occurred once. The V and J genes are TRBV5-1 and TRBJ1-4; no definite D call. The CDR3 totals 16 residues. The germline V gene has CDR1 SGHRS and CDR2 YFSETQ. V lost 0 bases to trimming and J lost 3 bases, with 12 bases between them. CDR3: CASSLAAGGSNEKLFF. The CDR3 DNA reads as TGCGCCAGCAGCTTGGCCGCAGGCGGGTCTAATGAAAAACTGTTTTTT.

The V and J genes are TRBV5-8 and TRBJ2-1, with D unresolved. There are 14 residues in the CDR3. Germline V gene lookup returns CDR1 SGHTS and CDR2 YDEGEE. V gave up 1 base and J gave up 6 bases, with 11 bases separating them. The CDR3 sequence: CASSLFQDPNEQFF. For the CDR3, the DNA is TGTGCCAGCAGCTTGTTCCAGGACCCCAATGAGCAGTTCTTC.